This T cell receptor (beta chain) emerged from a study of blood T cell repertoires in COVID-19. At the level of the study: Sites across the United States, Italy and Spain contributed samples from acute and convalescent COVID-19.

On this clone itself: The same CDR3 also results from other DNA sequences found in this sample.

Authors' methods: Nucleated cell counts were estimated from reference gene primer amplification. Data came from immunoSEQ multiplex PCR; TCRdb stores just in-frame clones and leaves some out. V, J and clone size reflect that table, while D and trimming were determined from the DNA. The table has more than 350,000 clones, approximately 91% seen once. The study recruited people aged about 18 to 89 years across about two dozen US areas. The source material was PBMCs or T cells enriched from blood (not recorded which). The clonotype originates from a woman aged 18-29 years who had been exposed to COVID-19.

The CDR3 loop reads CASSPYYEQYF. The CDR3 coding sequence is TGTGCCAGCAGCCCTTACTACGAGCAGTACTTC. The chain is built from TRBV6-2 or TRBV6-3 and TRBJ2-7; unclear D gene. The length of the CDR3 is 11 residues. Trimming pared 6 bases from V and 3 bases from J, leaving 6 bases between. The germline CDR1 and CDR2 sequences are MNHEY and SVGEGT.